This is a list of T cell receptor beta chains from one sample in a study of OX40 agonist ivuxolimab in advanced cancers. Measured with immunoSEQ multiplex PCR; TCRdb has only the in-frame clones, and not every one. Of tens of thousands of clones in the sample, about 85% were seen once. The sequenced sample was CD4+ or CD8+ T cells sorted from blood, obtained in a trial of the OX40 agonist ivuxolimab. All receptors derive from an adult with an advanced solid tumor such as melanoma, head and neck, liver or kidney cancer. CDR3s include the opening cysteine and the closing phenylalanine or tryptophan. Fields, in order: CDR3 DNA, CDR3 protein, clone size, D gene, J gene, CDR3 length, V gene. A D gene is named only where the DNA matches it firmly. Rows may omit the clone size; those that give it use once, few, many or a size class.

TGTGCCAGCACCGAGGGGGGCGAGCAGTACTTC,CASTEGGEQYF,-,-,TRBJ2-7,11,TRBV11-2
TGCGCCAGCAGCCAAGATGAGGGACTAGCGGATGCAGATACGCAGTATTTT,CASSQDEGLADADTQYF,-,TRBD2,TRBJ2-3,17,TRBV4-1
TGTGCCAGCAGCGCCGGGACTAGCGGATATGAGCAGTTCTTC,CASSAGTSGYEQFF,-,TRBD2,TRBJ2-1,14,TRBV27
TGTGCCAGCAGCCCCGGACGGACCGGATCCTACGAGCAGTACTTC,CASSPGRTGSYEQYF,-,-,TRBJ2-7,15,TRBV11-2
TGTGCCAGCAGTTTTGACATCTCTGGGGCCAACGTCCTGACTTTC,CASSFDISGANVLTF,few,-,TRBJ2-6,15,TRBV28
TGCAGCGTTGTAGCGGGAGGTTTCGACGAGCAGTACTTC,CSVVAGGFDEQYF,-,TRBD2,TRBJ2-7,13,TRBV29-1
TGCGCCAGCAGCCCGACAGCGGACCCAGCAGACTACGAGCAGTACTTC,CASSPTADPADYEQYF,-,-,TRBJ2-7,16,TRBV5-1
TGTGCCAGCAGCTTAGAGGCAGGGCCGATGGCCTACGAGCAGTACTTC,CASSLEAGPMAYEQYF,-,-,TRBJ2-7,16,TRBV7-9
TGTGCCAGCAGCTTGGTACAGTCCCCTGAAGCTTTCTTT,CASSLVQSPEAFF,-,-,TRBJ1-1,13,TRBV7-9
TGTGCCATCGGGGACAGGGGTTTGGAAAAACTGTTTTTT,CAIGDRGLEKLFF,-,TRBD1,TRBJ1-4,13,TRBV10-3
TGTGCCAGCAGCCTGGTTGGTTCGGTGGGAGATACGCAGTATTTT,CASSLVGSVGDTQYF,-,-,TRBJ2-3,15,TRBV5-8
TGTGCCAGTAGTATTCTCGGAGGCGGAGAGCAGTACTTC,CASSILGGGEQYF,few,-,TRBJ2-7,13,TRBV19
TGTGCCAGCAGCCGTTATGATGAGCAGTTCTTC,CASSRYDEQFF,-,-,TRBJ2-1,11,TRBV25-1
TGCGCCAGCGCCGGGACTAGCGGGGGAAAGGCCAACGTCCTGACTTTC,CASAGTSGGKANVLTF,-,TRBD2,TRBJ2-6,16,TRBV5-1
TGCGCCAGCAGCCAAGTCGCGCAGGGGAACACTGAAGCTTTCTTT,CASSQVAQGNTEAFF,-,-,TRBJ1-1,15,TRBV4-1
TGTGCCAGCAGTTTAGGCGGATCAGTATCCTACAATGAGCAGTTCTTC,CASSLGGSVSYNEQFF,-,-,TRBJ2-1,16,TRBV27
TGTGCCAGCAGCCAGGCTGCGACTAGCAACGAGCAGTACTTC,CASSQAATSNEQYF,-,TRBD2,TRBJ2-7,14,TRBV4-2
TGTGCCAGTAGTATGAGTTCGACTAGCTGGGAGACCCAGTACTTC,CASSMSSTSWETQYF,-,TRBD2,TRBJ2-5,15,TRBV19
TGTGCCACCAGCAGAGACCCGGCGGGCGCTAATGAGCAGTTCTTC,CATSRDPAGANEQFF,-,-,TRBJ2-1,15,TRBV15
TGTGCCAGCCTGGGGGGTCTGAATTCACCCCTCCACTTT,CASLGGLNSPLHF,-,-,TRBJ1-6,13,TRBV2
TGTGCCAGCAGCTTATGGGCGGGAGGGTACCTTTACAATGAGCAGTTCTTC,CASSLWAGGYLYNEQFF,-,TRBD2,TRBJ2-1,17,TRBV13
TGTGCCATCAGTGTCAGCGGTAATAGCAATCAGCCCCAGCATTTT,CAISVSGNSNQPQHF,-,-,TRBJ1-5,15,TRBV10-3
TGTGCCAGCAGTCTTCTAGGGCGCACAGATACGCAGTATTTT,CASSLLGRTDTQYF,-,-,TRBJ2-3,14,TRBV6-6
TGTGCCAGCAGTTCGGGAGTTGATTTTAATGGGCGGGATGGGGCCAACGTCCTGACTTTC,CASSSGVDFNGRDGANVLTF,-,-,TRBJ2-6,20,TRBV28
TGTGCCAGCAGTTCCTCTCGGGACAGGGTGTCAGATACGCAGTATTTT,CASSSSRDRVSDTQYF,-,TRBD1,TRBJ2-3,16,TRBV28
TGCGCCAGCAGCCAGGAGAGCGGGAGCCCCTCCTACGAGCAGTACTTC,CASSQESGSPSYEQYF,few,TRBD2,TRBJ2-7,16,TRBV5-5